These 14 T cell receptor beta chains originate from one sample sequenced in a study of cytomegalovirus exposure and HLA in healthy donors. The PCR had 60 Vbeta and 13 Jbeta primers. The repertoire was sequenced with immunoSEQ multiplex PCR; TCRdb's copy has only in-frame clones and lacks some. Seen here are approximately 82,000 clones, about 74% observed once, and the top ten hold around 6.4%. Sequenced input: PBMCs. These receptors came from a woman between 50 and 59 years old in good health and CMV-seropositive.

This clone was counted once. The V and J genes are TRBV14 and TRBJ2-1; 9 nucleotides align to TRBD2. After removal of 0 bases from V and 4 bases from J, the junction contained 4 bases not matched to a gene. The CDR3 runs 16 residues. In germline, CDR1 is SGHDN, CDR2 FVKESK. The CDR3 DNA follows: TGTGCCAGCAGCCAAGATCGTCTAGCGGGATACAATGAGCAGTTCTTC. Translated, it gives CASSQDRLAGYNEQFF.

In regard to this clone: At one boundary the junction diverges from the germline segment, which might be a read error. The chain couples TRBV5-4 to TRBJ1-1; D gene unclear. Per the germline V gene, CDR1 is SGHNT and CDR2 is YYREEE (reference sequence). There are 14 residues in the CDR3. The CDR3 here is CASSLDGRNAEAFF. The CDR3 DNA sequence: TGTGCCAGCAGCTTGGATGGCAGGAACGCTGAAGCTTTCTTT.

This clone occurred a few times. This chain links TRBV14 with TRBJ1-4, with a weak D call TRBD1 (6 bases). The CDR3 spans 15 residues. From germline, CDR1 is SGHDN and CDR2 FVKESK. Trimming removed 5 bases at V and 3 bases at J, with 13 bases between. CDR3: CASSLPGAANEKLFF. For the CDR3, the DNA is TGTGCCAGCAGCTTACCAGGGGCGGCTAATGAAAAACTGTTTTTT.

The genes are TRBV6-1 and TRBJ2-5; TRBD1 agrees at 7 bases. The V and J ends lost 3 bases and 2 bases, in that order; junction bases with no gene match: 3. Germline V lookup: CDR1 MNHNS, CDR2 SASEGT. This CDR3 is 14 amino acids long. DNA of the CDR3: TGTGCCAGCAGTGACCCGGGACAGCAAGAGACCCAGTACTTC. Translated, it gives CASSDPGQQETQYF.

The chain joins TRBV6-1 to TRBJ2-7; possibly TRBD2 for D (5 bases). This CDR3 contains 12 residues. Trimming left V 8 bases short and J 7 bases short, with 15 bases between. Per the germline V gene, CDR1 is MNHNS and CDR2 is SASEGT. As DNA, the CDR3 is TGTGCCAGCTCGCGCGGGTCTAAGGAGCAGTACTTC. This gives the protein CASSRGSKEQYF.

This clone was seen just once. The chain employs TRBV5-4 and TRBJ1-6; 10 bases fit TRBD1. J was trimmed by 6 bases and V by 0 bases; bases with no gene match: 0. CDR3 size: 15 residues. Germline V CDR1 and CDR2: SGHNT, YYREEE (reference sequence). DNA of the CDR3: TGTGCCAGCAGCTTGGGGGACAGGGGTAATTCACCCCTCCACTTT. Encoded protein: CASSLGDRGNSPLHF.

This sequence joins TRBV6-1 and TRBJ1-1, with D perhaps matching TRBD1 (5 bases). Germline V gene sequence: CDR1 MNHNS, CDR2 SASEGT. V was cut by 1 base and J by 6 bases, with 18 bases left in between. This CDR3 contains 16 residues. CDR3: CASSEDLRGVGSEAFF. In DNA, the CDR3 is TGTGCCAGCAGTGAAGATCTACGGGGGGTAGGATCTGAAGCTTTCTTT.

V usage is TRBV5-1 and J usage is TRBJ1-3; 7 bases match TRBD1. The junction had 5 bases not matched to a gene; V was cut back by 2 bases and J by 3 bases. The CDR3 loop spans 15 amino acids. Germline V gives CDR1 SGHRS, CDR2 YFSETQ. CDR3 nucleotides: TGCGCCAGCAGCTTACGGACAGGCGGTGGAAACACCATATATTTT. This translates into CASSLRTGGGNTIYF.

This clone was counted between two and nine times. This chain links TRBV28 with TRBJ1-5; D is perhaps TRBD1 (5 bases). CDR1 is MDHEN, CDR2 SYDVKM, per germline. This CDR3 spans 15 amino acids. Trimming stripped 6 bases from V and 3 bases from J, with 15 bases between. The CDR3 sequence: CASSLAGPVNQPQHF. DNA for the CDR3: TGTGCCAGCAGCCTTGCGGGACCGGTCAATCAGCCCCAGCATTTT.

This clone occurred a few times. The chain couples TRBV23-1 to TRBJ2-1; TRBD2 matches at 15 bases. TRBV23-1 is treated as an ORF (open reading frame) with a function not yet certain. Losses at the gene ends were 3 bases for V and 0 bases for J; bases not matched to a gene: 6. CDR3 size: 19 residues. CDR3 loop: CASSHPGTSGRISYNEQFF. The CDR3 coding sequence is TGCGCCAGCAGTCACCCCGGGACTAGCGGGAGGATCTCCTACAATGAGCAGTTCTTC.

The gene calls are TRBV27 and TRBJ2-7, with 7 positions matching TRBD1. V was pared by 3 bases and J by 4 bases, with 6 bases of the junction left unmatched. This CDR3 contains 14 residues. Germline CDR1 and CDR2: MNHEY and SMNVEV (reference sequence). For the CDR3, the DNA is TGTGCCAGCAGTTTCTGGGACAGAGGTTACGAGCAGTACTTC. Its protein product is CASSFWDRGYEQYF.

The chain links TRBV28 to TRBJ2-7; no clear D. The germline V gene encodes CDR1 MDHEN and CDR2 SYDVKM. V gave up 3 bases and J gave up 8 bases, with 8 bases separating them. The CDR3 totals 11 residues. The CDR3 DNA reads TGTGCCAGCAGTTTCGCAGGCAAGCAGTACTTC. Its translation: CASSFAGKQYF.

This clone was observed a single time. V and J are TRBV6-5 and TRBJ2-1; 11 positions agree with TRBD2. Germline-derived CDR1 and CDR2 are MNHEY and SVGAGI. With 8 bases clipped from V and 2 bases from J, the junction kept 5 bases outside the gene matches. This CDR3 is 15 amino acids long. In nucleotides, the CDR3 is TGTGCCAGCTGCACTAGCGGGAGTCCCTACAATGAGCAGTTCTTC. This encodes CASCTSGSPYNEQFF.

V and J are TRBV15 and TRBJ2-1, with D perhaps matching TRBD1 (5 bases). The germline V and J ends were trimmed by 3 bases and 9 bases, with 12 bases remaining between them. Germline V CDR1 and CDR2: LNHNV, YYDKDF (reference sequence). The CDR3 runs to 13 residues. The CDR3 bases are TGTGCCACCAGCAGCAGGGTAAACGGTGAGCAGTTCTTC. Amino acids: CATSSRVNGEQFF.